Below, 4 T cell receptor beta chains from the same sample are listed, as sequenced in a study of Ad26.COV2.S vaccination and SARS-CoV-2 variants. Regarding treatment: approximately 18 received Ad26.COV2.S at low or high dose, single or two shots; several received placebo; per-sample allocation not given. Repertoires come from day 63 after the first vaccine or placebo injection. Method: immunoSEQ multiplex PCR; TCRdb's copy keeps in-frame clones and lacks some. The table lists about 240,000 clones, 70% to 90% of them singletons. The starting material was peripheral blood, obtained in a trial of Ad26.COV2.S vaccine versus placebo. Receptors originate from a person between 18 and 65 years old who received the Ad26.COV2.S COVID-19 vaccine or a placebo.

This chain connects TRBV4-3 to TRBJ2-7; D not resolved. V lost 1 base and J 0 bases, leaving 16 bases between the germline ends. Germline V gives CDR1 LGHNA, CDR2 YSLEER. This CDR3 is 17 amino acids long. The CDR3 sequence is CASSQGISPRSSYEQYF. In nucleotides, the CDR3 is TGCGCCAGCAGCCAAGGGATAAGTCCCCGCAGCTCCTACGAGCAGTACTTC.

This sequence joins TRBV5-6 and TRBJ1-2, with D hard to call. Trimming stripped 4 bases from V and 3 bases from J, with 13 bases between. Germline V lookup: CDR1 SGHDT, CDR2 YYEEEE. The CDR3 runs 14 residues. The CDR3 protein is CASSLFDIHYGYTF. The DNA of the CDR3 is TGTGCCAGCAGCCTGTTCGACATACACTATGGCTACACCTTC.

The chain links TRBV19 to TRBJ2-4; D gene uncertain. Per germline, CDR1 LNHDA and CDR2 SQIVND (reference sequence). The CDR3 has 14 amino acids. V was trimmed by 4 bases and J by 0 bases, leaving 7 bases between them. This chain's CDR3 is CASSRNLAKNIQYF. Written as DNA, the CDR3 is TGTGCCAGTAGTAGGAACTTAGCCAAAAACATTCAGTACTTC.

The chain recombines TRBV6-2 or TRBV6-3 with TRBJ2-5; D may be TRBD1 (6 bases). Trimming took 6 bases from V and 4 from J, leaving 18 bases between them. CDR3 length: 15 residues. Germline V gene lookup returns CDR1 MNHEY and CDR2 SVGEGT. CDR3 DNA sequence: TGTGCCAGCAGCCGCCTACAGGGAGTTACAGAGACCCAGTACTTC. Amino acid sequence: CASSRLQGVTETQYF.